This passage covers 23 T cell receptor beta chains from one sample sequenced in a study of shared clonotypes between healthy human individuals. The assay was immunoSEQ multiplex PCR, and TCRdb's table has in-frame clones only and misses some. In the table there are around 700,000 clones, around 67% of which are singletons. The specimen was memory CD4+ T cells sorted from blood. Regarding subset: CD45RA-negative fraction. These receptors were obtained from a young woman in good health.

The chain links TRBV6-5 to TRBJ2-7, with TRBD2 matching 10 bases. J gave up 2 bases and V 6 bases, and 7 bases lay outside the gene matches. Per the germline V gene, CDR1 is MNHEY and CDR2 is SVGAGI. The CDR3 runs 15 residues. This chain's CDR3 is CASRQTSGETYEQYF. The CDR3 region has the DNA TGTGCCAGCAGACAAACTAGCGGGGAGACCTACGAGCAGTACTTC.

This chain connects TRBV7-9 to TRBJ1-2; D remains unclear. The V gene lost 1 base and the J gene lost 4 bases, with 10 bases spanning the gap. The CDR3 covers 14 residues. Germline CDR1 SEHNR, CDR2 FQNEAQ (reference sequence). The CDR3 nucleotides read TGTGCCAGCAGCTTAGAAGGGCCGCTCTATGGCTACACCTTC. Its translation is CASSLEGPLYGYTF.

This clone was seen once. The chain uses TRBV7-3 and TRBJ2-7, with D possibly matching TRBD2 (5 bases). This CDR3 spans 15 amino acids. In germline, CDR1 is SGHTA, CDR2 FQGTGA. Trimming removed 5 bases from V and 3 bases from J, with 17 bases in between. The CDR3 region has the DNA TGTGCCAGCAGCCTAGCTGGGGTCCCTAACTACGAGCAGTACTTC. This sequence encodes CASSLAGVPNYEQYF.

The chain combines TRBV7-9 with TRBJ2-1, with 7 bases lining up with TRBD1. Germline loops: CDR1 SEHNR, CDR2 FQNEAQ (reference sequence). The V segment lost 2 bases and the J segment 6 bases; nucleotides outside the gene matches: 4. The CDR3 loop spans 14 amino acids. The CDR3: CASSLPAGGNEQFF. In DNA form, the CDR3 reads TGTGCCAGCAGCTTACCAGCAGGGGGCAATGAGCAGTTCTTC.

As DNA, the CDR3 is TGCGCCAGCAGCCGAAACAGGGGGAGCGCGAACACCGGGGAGCTGTTTTTT. Translating it yields CASSRNRGSANTGELFF. The chain combines TRBV5-1 with TRBJ2-2, with TRBD1 matching 8 bases. The CDR3 covers 17 residues. The J segment lost 0 bases and the V segment lost 4 bases, leaving 8 bases of the junction unmatched. Per the germline V gene, CDR1 is SGHRS and CDR2 is YFSETQ.

J is TRBJ1-1 and V is TRBV27; a weak D match, TRBD1 (6 bases). V shed 2 bases and J shed 5 bases, with 15 bases lying between them. Germline V gene lookup returns CDR1 MNHEY and CDR2 SMNVEV (reference sequence). CDR3 length equals 15 residues. The CDR3 loop reads CASSLNGEGVTEAFF. In DNA, the CDR3 is TGTGCCAGCAGTTTAAATGGCGAGGGGGTAACTGAAGCTTTCTTT.

This chain uses TRBV9 with TRBJ2-3, with TRBD1 matching over 8 bases. CDR3 length: 15 amino acids. Trimming took 5 bases from V and 1 from J; bases not matched to a gene: 6. CDR1 is SGDLS and CDR2 is YYNGEE in the germline V gene. CDR3 residues: CASSDRGSGTDTQYF. In DNA form, the CDR3 reads TGTGCCAGCAGTGACAGGGGCAGCGGCACAGATACGCAGTATTTT.

This sequence joins TRBV5-4 and TRBJ1-3; D unresolved. Trimming stripped 0 bases from V and 0 bases from J, with 10 bases between. In germline, CDR1 is SGHNT, CDR2 YYREEE (reference sequence). This CDR3 has 16 residues. CDR3 protein: CASSLVGTTSGNTIYF. The CDR3 nucleotides read TGTGCCAGCAGCTTGGTCGGTACGACCTCTGGAAACACCATATATTTT.

The V and J genes are TRBV7-2 and TRBJ1-5; TRBD1 aligns across 7 bases. Trimming removed 5 bases from V and 0 bases from J; junction bases left unmatched: 4. This CDR3 is built from 15 residues. The V gene's germline CDR1 is SGHTA and CDR2 FQGNSA. DNA for the CDR3: TGTGCCAGCAGCCAGGGACAGTTTAGCAATCAGCCCCAGCATTTT. Translating it yields CASSQGQFSNQPQHF.

This clone was recorded only once. J is TRBJ2-2 and V is TRBV4-2; 7 bases fit TRBD2. CDR3 length: 18 amino acids. Trimming at V came to 0 bases and at J to 4 bases, leaving 11 bases not matched to a gene. CDR1 and CDR2 from the germline V gene are LGHNA and YNFKEQ. For the CDR3, the DNA is TGTGCCAGCAGCCAAGATATCGGAACGGGAGGCCGCACCGGGGAGCTGTTTTTT. Amino acid sequence: CASSQDIGTGGRTGELFF.

The chain joins TRBV2 to TRBJ1-6, with 8 bases lining up with TRBD1. Germline V gene sequence: CDR1 SNHLY, CDR2 FYNNEI. The V gene end was trimmed by 6 bases and the J gene end by 9 bases; junction bases not matched to a gene: 4. The CDR3 extends over 13 amino acids. DNA for the CDR3: TGTGCCAGCAGAAAGGACAGGGCTTCACCCCTCCACTTT. Protein product: CASRKDRASPLHF. The full variable domain, rest sourced from reference TRBV2 and TRBJ1-6, is EPEVTQTPSHQVTQMGQEVILRCVPISNHLYFYWYRQILGQKVEFLVSFYNNEISEKSEIFDDQFSVERPDGSNFTLKIRSTKLEDSAMYFCASRKDRASPLHFGNGTRLTVT.

The rearrangement links TRBV5-6 to TRBJ2-1; 12 bases line up with TRBD2. The CDR3 is made up of 15 amino acids. CDR1 SGHDT and CDR2 YYEEEE come from the germline V gene. V gave up 4 bases and J gave up 5 bases; unmatched junction bases: 4. CDR3 sequence (DNA): TGTGCCAGCAGCAGGCGGACTAGCGGGAACAATGAGCAGTTCTTC. Its protein is CASSRRTSGNNEQFF.

The rearrangement links TRBV27 to TRBJ2-3; TRBD2 matches 11 bases. Germline CDR1 and CDR2: MNHEY and SMNVEV (reference sequence). The CDR3 is 16 residues long. Trimming took 5 bases from V and 2 from J; bases not matched to a gene: 6. CDR3 sequence reads: CASSGRLAGLTDTQYF. The CDR3 DNA reads TGTGCCAGCAGTGGAAGACTAGCGGGACTCACAGATACGCAGTATTTT.

This clone was observed many times. The chain couples TRBV11-2 to TRBJ2-6; D is ambiguous. This CDR3 has 12 amino acids. The V end was cut by 2 bases, the J end by 13 bases, with 9 bases between. Per germline, CDR1 SGHAT and CDR2 FQNNGV. CDR3: CASSLIGNVLTF. The CDR3 coding sequence is TGTGCCAGCAGCTTAATAGGAAATGTCCTGACTTTC.

This chain joins TRBV25-1 and TRBJ1-5; D gene ambiguous. The CDR3 runs 15 residues. Per germline, CDR1 MGHDK and CDR2 SYGVNS. With 1 base removed from V and 7 bases from J, the gap between germline ends came to 14 bases. CDR3 residues: CASSEWADKDQPQHF. For the CDR3, the DNA is TGTGCCAGCAGTGAATGGGCAGACAAGGACCAGCCCCAGCATTTT.

The V call is TRBV9, the J call TRBJ1-3; D remains ambiguous. V lost 7 bases, J lost 9 bases, and 20 bases lay in between. Looked up from germline, CDR1 is SGDLS and CDR2 is YYNGEE. The CDR3 consists of 14 residues. The chain's CDR3 is CASGAGQSQRTIYF. CDR3 sequence (DNA): TGTGCCAGCGGTGCTGGGCAGAGCCAACGCACCATATATTTT.

The genes are TRBV30 and TRBJ2-7; the D is unclear. The germline V gene encodes CDR1 GTSNPN and CDR2 SVGIG (reference sequence). The CDR3 is 11 amino acids. Trimming removed 1 base at V and 4 bases at J, with 5 bases between. CDR3 region: CAWSGLYEQYF. The DNA of the CDR3 is TGTGCCTGGAGTGGGCTGTACGAGCAGTACTTC.

The rearrangement joins TRBV7-2 to TRBJ1-4, with TRBD1 as a possible D gene (6 bases). CDR1 SGHTA and CDR2 FQGNSA come from the germline V gene. The germline V and J ends were trimmed by 3 bases and 8 bases, with 22 bases remaining between them. The CDR3 extends over 17 amino acids. CDR3 amino acids: CASSLIAGHHGNEKLFF. The CDR3 nucleotides are TGTGCCAGCAGCTTGATTGCGGGACACCACGGGAACGAAAAACTGTTTTTT.

This chain joins TRBV7-9 and TRBJ2-1; D may match TRBD1 or TRBD2 (5 bases each). There are 13 residues in the CDR3. V was cut by 6 bases and J by 5 bases, with 11 bases left in between. The V gene's germline CDR1 is SEHNR and CDR2 FQNEAQ (reference sequence). CDR3 in DNA: TGTGCCAGCAGTCCGGGACCGGACAATGAGCAGTTCTTC. Amino acids: CASSPGPDNEQFF.

As regards this clone: Other DNA sequences in the same sample also yield this CDR3. The chain recombines TRBV4-2 with TRBJ2-3; D not resolved. This CDR3 comprises 14 residues. Germline-derived CDR1 and CDR2 are LGHNA and YNFKEQ. Trimming pared 3 bases from V and 0 bases from J, leaving 7 bases between. The CDR3 loop reads CASSQGTSTDTQYF. Written as DNA, the CDR3 is TGTGCCAGCAGCCAGGGAACTAGCACAGATACGCAGTATTTT.

The genes are TRBV18 and TRBJ2-2, with 7 positions matching TRBD2. Germline assignment: CDR1 KGHSH and CDR2 LQKENI. This CDR3 spans 14 amino acids. After removal of 5 bases from V and 3 bases from J, the junction contained 3 bases not matched to a gene. The CDR3 DNA sequence: TGTGCCAGCTCAGCCCGGGGGGACACCGGGGAGCTGTTTTTT. It is translated as CASSARGDTGELFF.

The CDR3 protein is CASSPSPSGITQYF. CDR3 DNA: TGTGCCAGCTCACCAAGCCCTAGCGGGATCACGCAGTATTTT. The chain links TRBV18 to TRBJ2-3, with 9 bases matching TRBD2. The CDR3 sequence is 14 residues long. Germline V gene lookup returns CDR1 KGHSH and CDR2 LQKENI. Trimming cost V 2 bases and J 9 bases; bases outside gene matches: 6.

The V and J genes are TRBV5-4 and TRBJ2-5; 7 bases line up with TRBD1. The junction had 6 bases not matched to a gene; V was cut back by 0 bases and J by 4 bases. The CDR3 consists of 15 residues. The germline V gene has CDR1 SGHNT and CDR2 YYREEE (reference sequence). The CDR3 nucleotides are TGTGCCAGCAGCTTGGGTAGGGGGCGCATAGAGACCCAGTACTTC. Its protein is CASSLGRGRIETQYF.